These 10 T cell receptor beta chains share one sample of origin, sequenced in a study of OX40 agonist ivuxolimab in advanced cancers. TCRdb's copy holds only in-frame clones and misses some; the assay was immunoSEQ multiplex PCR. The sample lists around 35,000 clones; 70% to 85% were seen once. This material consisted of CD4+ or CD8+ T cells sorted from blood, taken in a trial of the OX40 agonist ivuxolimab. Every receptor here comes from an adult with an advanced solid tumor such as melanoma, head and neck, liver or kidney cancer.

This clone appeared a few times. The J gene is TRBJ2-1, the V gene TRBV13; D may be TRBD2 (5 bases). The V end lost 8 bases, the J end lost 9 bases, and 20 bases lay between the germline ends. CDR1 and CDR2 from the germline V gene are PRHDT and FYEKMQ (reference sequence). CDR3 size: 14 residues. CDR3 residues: CASSRGEPDGEQFF. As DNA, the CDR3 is TGTGCCAGCTCCCGGGGAGAGCCCGACGGTGAGCAGTTCTTC.

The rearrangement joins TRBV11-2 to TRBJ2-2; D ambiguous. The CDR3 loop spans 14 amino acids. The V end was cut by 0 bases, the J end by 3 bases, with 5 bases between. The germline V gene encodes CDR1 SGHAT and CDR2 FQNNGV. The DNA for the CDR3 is TGTGCCAGCAGCTTAGAACTGTACACCGGGGAGCTGTTTTTT. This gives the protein CASSLELYTGELFF. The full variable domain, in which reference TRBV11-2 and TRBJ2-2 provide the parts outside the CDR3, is EAGVAQSPRYKIIEKRQSVAFWCNPISGHATLYWYQQILGQGPKLLIQFQNNGVVDDSQLPKDRFSAERLKGVDSTLKIQPAKLEDSAVYLCASSLELYTGELFFGEGSRLTVL.

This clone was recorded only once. CDR3 region: CASSISGTGYGELFF. DNA of the CDR3: TGTGCCAGTAGTATCTCCGGGACAGGGTACGGGGAGCTGTTTTTT. The chain recombines TRBV19 with TRBJ2-2; 9 bases are a match to TRBD1. Germline CDR1 and CDR2: LNHDA and SQIVND (reference sequence). The CDR3 contains 15 residues. After removal of 3 bases from V and 7 bases from J, the junction contained 6 bases not matched to a gene. Full variable domain (outside the CDR3, taken from reference TRBV19 and TRBJ2-2): DGGITQSPKYLFRKEGQNVTLSCEQNLNHDAMYWYRQDPGQGLRLIYYSQIVNDFQKGDIAEGYSVSREKKESFPLTVTSAQKNPTAFYLCASSISGTGYGELFFGEGSRLTVL.

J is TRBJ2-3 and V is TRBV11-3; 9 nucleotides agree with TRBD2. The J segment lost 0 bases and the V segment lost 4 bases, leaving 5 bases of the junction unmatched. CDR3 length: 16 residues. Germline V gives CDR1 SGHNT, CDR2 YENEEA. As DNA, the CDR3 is TGTGCCAGCAGCTCCGGGCGGGGGGGCAGCACAGATACGCAGTATTTT. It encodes CASSSGRGGSTDTQYF.

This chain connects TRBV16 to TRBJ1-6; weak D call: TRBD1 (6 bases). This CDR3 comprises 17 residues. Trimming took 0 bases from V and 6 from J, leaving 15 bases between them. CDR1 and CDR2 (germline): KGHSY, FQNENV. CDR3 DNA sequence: TGTGCCAGCAGCCAATCGTGGACAGCCCTCATTAATTCACCCCTCCACTTT. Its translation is CASSQSWTALINSPLHF. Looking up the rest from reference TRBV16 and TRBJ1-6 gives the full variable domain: GEEVAQTPKHLVRGEGQKAKLYCAPIKGHSYVFWYQQVLKNEFKFLISFQNENVFDETGMPKERFSAKCLPNSPCSLEIQATKLEDSAVYFCASSQSWTALINSPLHFGNGTRLTVT.

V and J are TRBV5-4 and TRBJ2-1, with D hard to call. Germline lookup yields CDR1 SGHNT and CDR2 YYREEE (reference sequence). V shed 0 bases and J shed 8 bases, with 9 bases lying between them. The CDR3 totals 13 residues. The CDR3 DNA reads TGTGCCAGCAGCTTGGTGGGAAGGGATGAGCAGTTCTTC. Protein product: CASSLVGRDEQFF.

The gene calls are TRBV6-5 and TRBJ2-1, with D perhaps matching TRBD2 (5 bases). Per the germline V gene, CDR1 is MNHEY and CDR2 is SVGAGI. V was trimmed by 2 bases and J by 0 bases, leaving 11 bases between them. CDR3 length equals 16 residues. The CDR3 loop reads CASSYVPGSSYNEQFF. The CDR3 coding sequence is TGTGCCAGCAGTTACGTTCCGGGGAGCTCCTACAATGAGCAGTTCTTC.

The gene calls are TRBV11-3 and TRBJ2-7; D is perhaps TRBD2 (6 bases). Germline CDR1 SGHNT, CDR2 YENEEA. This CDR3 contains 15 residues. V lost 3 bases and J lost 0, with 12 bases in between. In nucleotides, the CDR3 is TGTGCCAGCAGCTTTAAGCGGGCACTCTCCTACGAGCAGTACTTC. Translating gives CASSFKRALSYEQYF.

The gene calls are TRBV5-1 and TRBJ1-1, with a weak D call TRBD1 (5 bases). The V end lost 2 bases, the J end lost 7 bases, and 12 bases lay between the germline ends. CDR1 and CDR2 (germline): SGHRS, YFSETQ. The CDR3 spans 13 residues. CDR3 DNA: TGCGCCAGCAGCTTCTCCGGGGGGATTGAAGCTTTCTTT. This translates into CASSFSGGIEAFF. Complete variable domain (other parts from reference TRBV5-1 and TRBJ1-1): KAGVTQTPRYLIKTRGQQVTLSCSPISGHRSVSWYQQTPGQGLQFLFEYFSETQRNKGNFPGRFSGRQFSNSRSEMNVSTLELGDSALYLCASSFSGGIEAFFGQGTRLTVV.

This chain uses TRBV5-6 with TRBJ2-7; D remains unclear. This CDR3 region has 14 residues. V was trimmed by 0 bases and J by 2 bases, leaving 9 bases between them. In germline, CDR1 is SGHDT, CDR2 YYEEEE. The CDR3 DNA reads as TGTGCCAGCAGCTTGGTTGGGGAAGCCTACGAGCAGTACTTC. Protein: CASSLVGEAYEQYF.